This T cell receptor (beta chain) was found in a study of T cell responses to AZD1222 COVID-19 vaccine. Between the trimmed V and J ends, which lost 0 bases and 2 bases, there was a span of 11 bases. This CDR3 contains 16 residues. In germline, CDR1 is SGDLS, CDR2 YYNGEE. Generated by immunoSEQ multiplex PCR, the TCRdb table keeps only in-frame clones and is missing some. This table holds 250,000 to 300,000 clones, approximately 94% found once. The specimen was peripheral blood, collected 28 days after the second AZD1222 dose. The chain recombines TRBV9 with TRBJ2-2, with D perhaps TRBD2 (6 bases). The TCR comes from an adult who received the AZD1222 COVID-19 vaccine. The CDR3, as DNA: TGTGCCAGCAGCGTAGGTAGCGGAGCTAACACCGGGGAGCTGTTTTTT. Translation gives CASSVGSGANTGELFF.